The rows below give T cell receptor beta chains drawn from one sample of a study of Ad26.COV2.S vaccination and SARS-CoV-2 variants. Measured with immunoSEQ multiplex PCR; TCRdb has only the in-frame clones, and not every one. The sample has about 350,000 clones, under 95% seen once. The sample consisted of peripheral blood, taken after recovery from COVID-19. These receptor sequences come from a human donor who had recovered from COVID-19. The CDR3 runs from the conserved cysteine through the conserved F or W. The order of the fields is V gene, J gene, clone size, D gene, CDR3 DNA, CDR3 protein. The D gene is left open where the match is weak. Clone size, where shown, is once, few, many, or a class for clones that have expanded.

TRBV6-2/TRBV6-3,TRBJ1-2,once,TRBD1,TGTGCCAGCAGTTTGGACAGGGTCTATGGCTACACCTTC,CASSLDRVYGYTF
TRBV7-2,TRBJ1-3,-,-,TGTGCCAGCAGCTTAGGTAGGACCGACCGTGGAAACACCATATATTTT,CASSLGRTDRGNTIYF
TRBV6-5,TRBJ1-2,-,-,TGTGCCAGCAGTTATGGGTCAGAAACCAAGAACTATGGCTACACCTTC,CASSYGSETKNYGYTF
TRBV6-1,TRBJ2-7,-,TRBD2,TGTGCCAGCAGTGTACCCCTTGGGACTAGCGGTGCCTACGAGCAGTACTTC,CASSVPLGTSGAYEQYF
TRBV5-1,TRBJ1-1,-,-,TGCGCCAGCAGCTTGGATGGGGGGCCGAACACTGAAGCTTTCTTT,CASSLDGGPNTEAFF
TRBV7-6,TRBJ2-5,-,-,TGTGCCAGCAGCTCAATCGCCGACTCCCTCGGGACCCAGTACTTC,CASSSIADSLGTQYF
TRBV5-6,TRBJ2-3,-,-,TGTGCCGGGAGGGACAGGAACACAGATACGCAGTATTTT,CAGRDRNTDTQYF
TRBV6-5,TRBJ2-7,-,-,TGTGCCAGCAGTTACCAGGACACATCGGGGGAGCAGTACTTC,CASSYQDTSGEQYF
TRBV10-2,TRBJ1-2,-,-,TGCGCCAGCGGGACCGCTGCCAATGGCTACACCTTC,CASGTAANGYTF
TRBV6-5,TRBJ1-1,-,-,TGTGCCAGCAGACTGGGGAACACTGAAGCTTTCTTT,CASRLGNTEAFF
TRBV20-1,TRBJ2-1,-,-,TGCAGTGCTAGTCCCCCAGGGTGGGAGCAGTTCTTC,CSASPPGWEQFF
TRBV11-3,TRBJ2-2,-,-,TGTGCCAGCAGCCCCGCCTGGCAGCGGAACACCGGGGAGCTGTTTTTT,CASSPAWQRNTGELFF
TRBV3-1/TRBV3-2,TRBJ1-5,-,-,TGTGCCAGCAGCCGAGAAAATCAGCCCCAGCATTTT,CASSRENQPQHF
TRBV5-1,TRBJ1-2,-,TRBD1,TGCGCCAGCAGCTTGAGGACAGGGCGGGTCGACTATGGCTACACCTTC,CASSLRTGRVDYGYTF
TRBV2,TRBJ2-7,-,-,TGTGCCAGCAGGGACGACCTATTCGAGCAGTACTTC,CASRDDLFEQYF
TRBV27,TRBJ2-3,-,-,TGTGCCAGCAGTTTCCTCCCCCTGGATACGCAGTATTTT,CASSFLPLDTQYF
TRBV19,TRBJ1-1,-,-,TGTGCCAGTAGCCATCCACAGGGGAACACTGAAGCTTTCTTT,CASSHPQGNTEAFF
TRBV6-6,TRBJ1-6,-,-,TGTGCCAGCAGCCCGCCCCTTCCGGGACCCCAACCGAGCTCCTATAATTCACCCCTCCACTTT,CASSPPLPGPQPSSYNSPLHF
TRBV4-3,TRBJ2-3,-,-,TGCGCCAGCAAGGAGGTCGCTAGCACAGATACGCAGTATTTT,CASKEVASTDTQYF